Following are 2 T cell receptor beta chains from one sample sequenced in a study of blood T cells in healthy people across ages. It was with a sample-barcoded 5' primer and a J-beta primer mix that a second PCR of roughly 6 to 12 cycles was run. In TCRdb, the 5' RACE reads were re-called with MiXCR into one record per CDR3 protein. This table has some 900,000 distinct CDR3 sequences, 29% appearing once. What was sequenced was blood. These receptors all come from an elderly woman in good health.

This clonotype was observed a handful of times. V and J are TRBV20-1 and TRBJ2-7; 7 bases match TRBD2. This CDR3 region has 14 residues. Trimming at V came to 3 bases and at J to 2 bases, leaving 7 bases not matched to a gene. CDR1 and CDR2 from the germline V gene are DFQATT and SNEGSKA (reference sequence). This CDR3 is CSASRLAEPYEQYF. CDR3 sequence (DNA): TGCAGTGCTAGCCGCCTAGCGGAGCCCTACGAGCAGTACTTC.

This clonotype has ten or more counts. The chain carries TRBV29-1 and TRBJ1-1, with D perhaps TRBD1 (5 bases). V lost 0 bases and J 4 bases, leaving 9 bases between the germline ends. CDR3 size: 13 residues. Germline CDR1 is SQVTM and CDR2 is ANQGSEA. The CDR3 loop is CSVEDRVGTEAFF. Here the CDR3 DNA reads TGCAGCGTTGAAGACAGGGTGGGCACTGAAGCTTTCTTT.